The next 16 T cell receptor beta chains were all read from a single sample in a study of cytomegalovirus exposure and HLA in healthy donors. The PCR had 60 Vbeta and 13 Jbeta primers. Assay used: immunoSEQ multiplex PCR; TCRdb lists only in-frame clones, some missing. The table records about 170,000 clones, roughly 84% of them present only once. The sequenced material came from PBMCs. Receptors were obtained from a male donor in good health and CMV-seronegative.

This chain uses TRBV14 with TRBJ2-5; TRBD2 is a possible D gene (5 bases). The V gene's germline CDR1 is SGHDN and CDR2 FVKESK. Trimming shortened V by 4 bases and J by 5 bases, and 20 bases separated the two germline ends. CDR3 length: 16 amino acids. The chain's CDR3 is CASSPTSRLSLETQYF. CDR3 nucleotides: TGTGCCAGCAGCCCAACCTCCCGACTAAGTCTGGAGACCCAGTACTTC.

V gene TRBV7-9 combines with J gene TRBJ2-7; no definite D call. The CDR3 sequence is 13 residues long. Trimming pared 5 bases from V and 3 bases from J, leaving 11 bases between. Germline lookup yields CDR1 SEHNR and CDR2 FQNEAQ (reference sequence). The CDR3 here is CASSPLSIYEQYF. The CDR3 DNA sequence: TGTGCCAGCAGCCCATTATCTATCTACGAGCAGTACTTC. Complete variable domain (other parts from reference TRBV7-9 and TRBJ2-7): DTGVSQNPRHKITKRGQNVTFRCDPISEHNRLYWYRQTLGQGPEFLTYFQNEAQLEKSRLLSDRFSAERPKGSFSTLEIQRTEQGDSAMYLCASSPLSIYEQYFGPGTRLTVT.

The chain recombines TRBV4-1 with TRBJ1-4, with no clear D. This CDR3 region has 16 residues. V was trimmed by 4 bases and J by 3 bases, leaving 15 bases between them. CDR1 MGHRA and CDR2 YSYEKL come from the germline V gene. The CDR3 sequence is CASSPRGRLSNEKLFF. CDR3 nucleotides: TGCGCCAGCAGCCCAAGAGGGAGGCTCTCTAATGAAAAACTGTTTTTT.

This clone was observed once. This chain uses TRBV11-2 with TRBJ1-1; unclear D gene. The CDR3 has 16 amino acids. V shed 5 bases and J shed 1 base, with 17 bases lying between them. Germline-derived CDR1 and CDR2 are SGHAT and FQNNGV. CDR3 residues: CASSPKSQYRNTEAFF. The CDR3 nucleotides read TGTGCCAGCAGCCCAAAAAGTCAATATAGGAACACTGAAGCTTTCTTT.

This chain links TRBV7-9 with TRBJ1-4; no reliable D call. The CDR3 length is 13 residues. Germline CDR1 reads SEHNR; CDR2 reads FQNEAQ (reference sequence). Trimming removed 6 bases at V and 3 bases at J, with 8 bases between. The CDR3 region has the DNA TGTGCCAGCAGTCCTCTTCCTAATGAAAAACTGTTTTTT. Protein product: CASSPLPNEKLFF.

About this clone itself: The junction departs from germline at one end; a sequencing error may be responsible. The identical CDR3 is also encoded by other nucleotide sequences in the sample. The chain recombines TRBV5-1 with TRBJ1-5; weak D call: TRBD1 (6 bases). CDR1 SGHRS and CDR2 YFSETQ come from the germline V gene. The length of the CDR3 is 13 residues. CDR3: CASSLGANQPQHF. The CDR3 bases are TGCGCTAGCAGCTTGGGGGCCAATCAGCCCCAGCATTTT.

V is TRBV6-5 and J is TRBJ2-1, with 7 bases that match TRBD1. Germline V gene lookup returns CDR1 MNHEY and CDR2 SVGAGI. V lost 6 bases and J lost 12; bases outside the gene matches: 11. The CDR3 spans 13 residues. The CDR3 sequence is CASRPWDREGQFF. CDR3 DNA sequence: TGTGCCAGCAGACCCTGGGACAGAGAAGGGCAGTTCTTC.

The CDR3 is CSVAAGGVSYEQYF. In DNA, the CDR3 is TGCAGCGTTGCTGCGGGGGGGGTCTCCTACGAGCAGTACTTC. The chain combines TRBV29-1 with TRBJ2-7, with 9 bases fitting TRBD2. The junction had 4 bases not matched to a gene; V was cut back by 4 bases and J by 0 bases. The CDR3 spans 14 residues. The V gene's germline CDR1 is SQVTM and CDR2 ANQGSEA.

V is TRBV27 and J is TRBJ1-2, with D tentatively TRBD1 (6 bases). V was shortened by 5 bases and J by 4 bases, with 11 bases between the two germline ends. Germline V gives CDR1 MNHEY, CDR2 SMNVEV (reference sequence). This CDR3 region has 13 residues. The CDR3 here is CASSPDRSYGYTF. Written as DNA, the CDR3 is TGTGCCAGCAGTCCCGACAGGTCCTATGGCTACACCTTC.

The CDR3, as DNA: TGTGCCAGCAGCTTATCAAGTCGTTTGAGAAACACTGAAGCTTTCTTT. Its protein product is CASSLSSRLRNTEAFF. The rearrangement links TRBV13 to TRBJ1-1; the D is unclear. Trimming left V 2 bases short and J 2 bases short, with 15 bases between. This CDR3 has 16 residues. Germline V gene lookup returns CDR1 PRHDT and CDR2 FYEKMQ (reference sequence). Together with reference TRBV13 and TRBJ1-1, the CDR3 gives the full variable domain: AAGVIQSPRHLIKEKRETATLKCYPIPRHDTVYWYQQGPGQDPQFLISFYEKMQSDKGSIPDRFSAQQFSDYHSELNMSSLELGDSALYFCASSLSSRLRNTEAFFGQGTRLTVV.

The chain is built from TRBV6-5 and TRBJ1-3, with TRBD1 matching over 9 bases. V shed 8 bases, J shed 0 bases, and the junction held 5 bases outside the gene matches. The CDR3 is 15 residues long. CDR1 and CDR2 (germline): MNHEY, SVGAGI. CDR3: CASRDRAYSGNTIYF. CDR3 DNA: TGTGCCAGCCGGGACAGGGCATACTCTGGAAACACCATATATTTT.

Only one count was recorded for this clone. This chain links TRBV15 with TRBJ2-2; TRBD2 agrees at 7 bases. The CDR3 is made up of 14 amino acids. Trimming at V came to 0 bases and at J to 7 bases, leaving 2 bases not matched to a gene. Germline lookup yields CDR1 LNHNV and CDR2 YYDKDF (reference sequence). The CDR3 loop reads CATSRDGGVGELFF. In DNA form, the CDR3 reads TGTGCCACCAGCAGAGATGGGGGGGTCGGGGAGCTGTTTTTT.

The chain employs TRBV14 and TRBJ1-2; 8 bases are a match to TRBD1. The CDR3 has 15 residues. Germline CDR1 SGHDN, CDR2 FVKESK. J was trimmed by 4 bases and V by 1 base; bases with no gene match: 5. The CDR3 DNA is TGTGCCAGCAGCCAAGGAACAGGGGGTACCTATGGCTACACCTTC. Translating gives CASSQGTGGTYGYTF.

The chain employs TRBV10-3 and TRBJ2-5; TRBD2 aligns across 16 bases. The germline gives CDR1 ENHRY, CDR2 SYGVKD. The trim removed 8 bases at V and 5 bases at J, leaving 8 bases unmatched. This CDR3 is 16 amino acids long. The DNA of the CDR3 is TGTGCCATCGCCGCCGGGACTAGCGGGGGGGTTGAGACCCAGTACTTC. Protein: CAIAAGTSGGVETQYF.

The genes are TRBV5-6 and TRBJ2-2; no clear D. The germline CDR1 and CDR2 sequences are SGHDT and YYEEEE. Trimming removed 3 bases at V and 1 base at J, with 4 bases between. There are 13 residues in the CDR3. The CDR3 protein is CASSWQNTGELFF. CDR3 coding DNA: TGTGCCAGCAGCTGGCAGAACACCGGGGAGCTGTTTTTT.

V is TRBV5-4 and J is TRBJ2-7, with TRBD1 as a possible D gene (6 bases). Germline-derived CDR1 and CDR2 are SGHNT and YYREEE (reference sequence). The length of the CDR3 is 14 residues. V dropped 1 base and J dropped 0 bases, with 8 bases sitting between them. DNA for the CDR3: TGTGCCAGCAGCTTGTCGGACAGCTCCTACGAGCAGTACTTC. It specifies CASSLSDSSYEQYF.